The sequence of this TCR beta chain was determined in a study of metastatic and nonmetastatic thyroid tumors (dated by TCRdb to the early 2020s). Describing the broader study: The researchers compared repertoires between peripheral blood samples and tumor or nodule tissue samples from patients with malignant or benign thyroid disease. Overall results and qualifications from the work: TCR beta diversity was reported as significantly higher in malignant tumors than in benign nodules, in both blood and tumor samples.

This clone was seen ten or more times. Its antigen remains undetermined. Base qualities are not provided; no much larger clone lies one nucleotide away. Unmatched junction bases come to 8, with V trimmed by 2 bases and J by 6 bases. CDR1 SGHVS and CDR2 FNYEAQ were looked up in the germline V gene. The CDR3 runs 16 residues from the cysteine to the phenylalanine. Just CDR3 DNA is preserved here, 48 bases in frame from base 1. The receptor library was made with PCR. The sequencer was an Illumina HiSeq 4000. High-throughput sequencing was used to profile the CDR3 region of the TCR beta-chain in every patient. Under the source paper's analysis protocol: The researchers built a classifier to tell apart papillary thyroid cancer patients with distant metastasis, based on CDR3 differences among clinicopathological groups. The Shannon index was used to measure repertoire diversity, and the Morisita-Horn index was used to measure how similar tumor and blood repertoires were. TCRdb trimmed public reads at Q25 via fastp, called clones via MiXCR and kept in-frame beta chains. For this entry, the V and J calls and clone size follow TCRdb and not the study's own pipeline. In this sample the table shows roughly 64,000 clones, roughly 4% of which occur a single time. The ten most abundant clones make up about 22% of the sample.

No treatment had been received by any patient before thyroid surgery. Using T-cell receptor beta sequencing, the study looked back at clinical samples from patients collected from the early 2010s to the late 2010s. Recombination linked TRBV7-6 to TRBJ2-1, and 9 junctional nucleotides match TRBD2. This clonotype originated in a female donor with papillary thyroid cancer or a benign thyroid nodule (not recorded which). Some clones in this sample may be carry-over from other donors' samples. Sequencing was carried out using blood. The CDR3 loop reads CASSLILGLAANEQFF. The DNA reads as follows: TGTGCCAGCAGCTTAATCCTGGGACTAGCCGCCAATGAGCAGTTCTTC. Reference TRBV7-6 and TRBJ2-1 proteins supply the regions before and after the CDR3; the full variable domain is: GAGVSQSPRYKVTKRGQDVALRCDPISGHVSLYWYRQALGQGPEFLTYFNYEAQQDKSGLPNDRFSAERPEGSISTLTIQRTEQRDSAMYRCASSLILGLAANEQFFGPGTRLTVL.